A selection of T cell receptor beta chains follows, all from one sample in a study of identifying expanded T cells in peripheral blood. Generated by immunoSEQ multiplex PCR, the TCRdb table keeps only in-frame clones and is missing some. The repertoire consists of approximately 110,000 clones, with around 89% occurring once and the leading ten covering around 8.3%. The specimen sequenced was blood. These receptors all come from a person aged 18-70 years in good health. Both conserved end residues are part of each CDR3. D genes are given only for firm matches. Clone size appears in some rows only: once, few, many, or a class for an expanded clone.

J gene	clone size	D gene	V gene	CDR3 DNA	CDR3 protein
TRBJ2-5	-	TRBD1	TRBV5-8	TGTGCCAGCACCCGAGACAGGGGGCTAGAGACCCAGTACTTC	CASTRDRGLETQYF
TRBJ2-1	-	TRBD1	TRBV11-1	TGTGCCAGCAGCTTGGGACAGGGATCCGTACAGTTCTTC	CASSLGQGSVQFF
TRBJ1-1	-	TRBD1	TRBV5-1	TGCGCCAGCAGCTTGAGAGGACAGGGGGCTTTCGGAGCTTTCTTT	CASSLRGQGAFGAFF
TRBJ2-3	-	-	TRBV9	TGTGCCAGCAGCCCCCGCGGACTTCGGGGCACAGATACGCAGTATTTT	CASSPRGLRGTDTQYF
TRBJ2-3	-	-	TRBV2	TGTGCCAGCAGTGAATTTAGAGATACGCAGTATTTT	CASSEFRDTQYF
TRBJ2-3	-	-	TRBV10-3	TGTGCCATCAGCAGCCGCACAGATACGCAGTATTTT	CAISSRTDTQYF
TRBJ2-7	-	TRBD1	TRBV7-7	TGTGCCAGCAGCCCTAACTACCACGGACAGGCCATCTCCTACGAGCAGTACTTC	CASSPNYHGQAISYEQYF
TRBJ1-1	-	-	TRBV5-4	TGTGCCAGCAGCCAAGATCATGTTGAAGCTTTCTTT	CASSQDHVEAFF
TRBJ2-1	once	-	TRBV5-8	TGTGCCAGCAGCGAATGGAGGGCCGGCCATGAGCAGTTCTTC	CASSEWRAGHEQFF
TRBJ2-3	-	-	TRBV4-2	TGTGCCAGCAGCCAAGCCCAGCGGGACATGGAGAATACGCAGTATTTT	CASSQAQRDMENTQYF
TRBJ2-2	-	TRBD2	TRBV4-2	TGTGCCAGCAGCCAAGACCCGGGGATAGCGGGGGCCTACACCGGGGAGCTGTTTTTT	CASSQDPGIAGAYTGELFF